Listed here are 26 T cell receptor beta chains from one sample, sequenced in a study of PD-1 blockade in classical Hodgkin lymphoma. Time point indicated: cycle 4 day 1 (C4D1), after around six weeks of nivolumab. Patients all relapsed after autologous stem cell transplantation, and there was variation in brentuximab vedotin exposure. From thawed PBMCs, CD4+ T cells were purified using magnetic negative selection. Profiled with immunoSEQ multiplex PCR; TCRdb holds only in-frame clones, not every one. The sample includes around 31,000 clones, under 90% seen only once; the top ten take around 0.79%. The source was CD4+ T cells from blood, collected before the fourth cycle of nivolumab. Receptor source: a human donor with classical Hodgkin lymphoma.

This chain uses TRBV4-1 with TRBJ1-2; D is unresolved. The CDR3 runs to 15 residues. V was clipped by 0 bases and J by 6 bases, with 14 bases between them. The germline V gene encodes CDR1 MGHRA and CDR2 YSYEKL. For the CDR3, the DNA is TGCGCCAGCAGCCAAGATCCAACAGCGGCCCATGGCTACACCTTC. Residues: CASSQDPTAAHGYTF.

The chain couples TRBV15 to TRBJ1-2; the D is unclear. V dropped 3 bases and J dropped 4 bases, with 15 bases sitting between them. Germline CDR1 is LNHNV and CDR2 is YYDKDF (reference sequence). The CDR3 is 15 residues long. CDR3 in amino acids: CATSSAGSGTYGYTF. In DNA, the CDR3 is TGTGCCACCAGCAGTGCTGGGTCTGGTACCTATGGCTACACCTTC.

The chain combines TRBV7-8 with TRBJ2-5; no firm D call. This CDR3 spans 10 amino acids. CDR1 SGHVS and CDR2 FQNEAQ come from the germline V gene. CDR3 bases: TGTGGGTCCTACTTGGGCACCCAGTACTTC. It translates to CGSYLGTQYF.

The CDR3: CASSRPGLGDYEQYF. In DNA, the CDR3 is TGTGCCAGCTCACGTCCGGGACTAGGCGACTACGAGCAGTACTTC. The V gene is TRBV18, the J gene TRBJ2-7, with 8 positions matching TRBD2. This CDR3 has 15 amino acids. J gave up 3 bases and V 4 bases, and 8 bases lay outside the gene matches. Germline-derived CDR1 and CDR2 are KGHSH and LQKENI. Drawing the rest from reference TRBV18 and TRBJ2-7, the complete variable domain is NAGVMQNPRHLVRRRGQEARLRCSPMKGHSHVYWYRQLPEEGLKFMVYLQKENIIDESGMPKERFSAEFPKEGPSILRIQQVVRGDSAAYFCASSRPGLGDYEQYFGPGTRLTVT.

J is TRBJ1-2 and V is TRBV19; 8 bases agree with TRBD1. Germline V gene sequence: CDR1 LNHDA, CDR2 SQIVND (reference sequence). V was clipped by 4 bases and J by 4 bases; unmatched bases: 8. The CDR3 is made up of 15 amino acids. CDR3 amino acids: CASSRSSGGGYGYTF. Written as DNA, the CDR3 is TGTGCCAGTAGTAGATCCTCAGGGGGCGGCTATGGCTACACCTTC.

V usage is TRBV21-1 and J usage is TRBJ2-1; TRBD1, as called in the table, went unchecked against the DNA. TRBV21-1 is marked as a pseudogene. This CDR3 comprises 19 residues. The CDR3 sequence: CASSKPPLNRDFSYNEQFF. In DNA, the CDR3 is TGTGCCAGCAGCAAACCCCCCCTTAACAGGGATTTCTCCTACAATGAGCAGTTCTTC.

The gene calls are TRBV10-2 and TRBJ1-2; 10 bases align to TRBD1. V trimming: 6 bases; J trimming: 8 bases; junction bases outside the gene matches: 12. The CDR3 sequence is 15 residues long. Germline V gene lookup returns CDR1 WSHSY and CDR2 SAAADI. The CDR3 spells CASSTPGQGNRGYTF. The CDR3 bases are TGCGCCAGCAGCACCCCGGGACAGGGGAACCGGGGCTACACCTTC.

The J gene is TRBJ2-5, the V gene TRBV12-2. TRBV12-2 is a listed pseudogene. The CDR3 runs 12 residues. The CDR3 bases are TGTGCAAGTCGCCTGGAAATGGAGACCCAGTACTTC. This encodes CASRLEMETQYF.

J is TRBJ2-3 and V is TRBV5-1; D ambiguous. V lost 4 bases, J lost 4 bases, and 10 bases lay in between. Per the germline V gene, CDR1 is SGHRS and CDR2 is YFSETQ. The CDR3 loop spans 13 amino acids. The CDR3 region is CASSPSGSDTQYF. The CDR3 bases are TGCGCCAGCAGCCCGTCCGGCTCAGATACGCAGTATTTT. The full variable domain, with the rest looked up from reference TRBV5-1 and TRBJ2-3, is KAGVTQTPRYLIKTRGQQVTLSCSPISGHRSVSWYQQTPGQGLQFLFEYFSETQRNKGNFPGRFSGRQFSNSRSEMNVSTLELGDSALYLCASSPSGSDTQYFGPGTRLTVL.

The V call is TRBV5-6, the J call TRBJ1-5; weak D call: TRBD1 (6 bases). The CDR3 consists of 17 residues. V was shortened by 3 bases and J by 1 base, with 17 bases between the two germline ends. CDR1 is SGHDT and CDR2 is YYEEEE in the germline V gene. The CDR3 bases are TGTGCCAGCAGCTGGGGGGGCTGGGCACACAGCAATCAGCCCCAGCATTTT. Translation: CASSWGGWAHSNQPQHF.

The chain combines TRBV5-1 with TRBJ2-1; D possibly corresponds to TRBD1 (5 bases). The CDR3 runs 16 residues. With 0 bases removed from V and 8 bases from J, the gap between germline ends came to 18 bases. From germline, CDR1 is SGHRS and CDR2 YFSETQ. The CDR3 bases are TGCGCCAGCAGCTTGGGGGTGTTTAGTTGGGGCGATGAGCAGTTCTTC. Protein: CASSLGVFSWGDEQFF.

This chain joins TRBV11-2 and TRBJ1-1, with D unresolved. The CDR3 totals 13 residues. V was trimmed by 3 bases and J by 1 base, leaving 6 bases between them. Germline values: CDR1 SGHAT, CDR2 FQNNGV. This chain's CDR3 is CASSFWRNTEAFF. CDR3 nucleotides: TGTGCCAGCAGCTTCTGGCGGAACACTGAAGCTTTCTTT.

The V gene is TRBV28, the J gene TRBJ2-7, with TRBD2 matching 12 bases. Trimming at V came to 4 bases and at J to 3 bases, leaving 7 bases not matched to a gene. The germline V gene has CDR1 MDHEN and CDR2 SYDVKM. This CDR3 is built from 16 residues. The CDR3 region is CASSSTSGGPIYEQYF. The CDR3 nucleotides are TGTGCCAGCAGTTCTACTAGCGGGGGGCCCATCTACGAGCAGTACTTC.

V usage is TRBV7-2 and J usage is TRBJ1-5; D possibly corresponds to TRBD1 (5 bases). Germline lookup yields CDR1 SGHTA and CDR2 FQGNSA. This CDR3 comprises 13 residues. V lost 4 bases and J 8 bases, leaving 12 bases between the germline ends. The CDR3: CASSSRGREPQHF. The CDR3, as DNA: TGTGCCAGCAGCTCGAGGGGTCGCGAGCCCCAGCATTTT.

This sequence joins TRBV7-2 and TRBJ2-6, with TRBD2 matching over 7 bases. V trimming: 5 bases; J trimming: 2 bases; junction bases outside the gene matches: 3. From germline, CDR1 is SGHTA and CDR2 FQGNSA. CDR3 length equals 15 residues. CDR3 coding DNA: TGTGCCAGCAGCCCCGGGGGGACTGGGGCCAACGTCCTGACTTTC. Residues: CASSPGGTGANVLTF. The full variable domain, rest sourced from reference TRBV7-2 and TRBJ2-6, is GAGVSQSPSNKVTEKGKDVELRCDPISGHTALYWYRQSLGQGLEFLIYFQGNSAPDKSGLPSDRFSAERTGGSVSTLTIQRTQQEDSAVYLCASSPGGTGANVLTFGAGSRLTVL.

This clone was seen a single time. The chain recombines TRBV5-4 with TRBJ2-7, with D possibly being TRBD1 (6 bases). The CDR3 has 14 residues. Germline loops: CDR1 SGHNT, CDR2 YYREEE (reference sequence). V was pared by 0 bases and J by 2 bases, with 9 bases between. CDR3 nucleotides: TGTGCCAGCAGCTTGGATCCAGGGGCCTACGAGCAGTACTTC. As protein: CASSLDPGAYEQYF.

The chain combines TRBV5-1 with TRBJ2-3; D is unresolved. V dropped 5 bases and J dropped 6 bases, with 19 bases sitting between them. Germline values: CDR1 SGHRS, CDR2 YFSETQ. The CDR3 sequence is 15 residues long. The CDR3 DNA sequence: TGCGCCAGCAGTGATATACGTGGTTTTGGGGATACGCAGTATTTT. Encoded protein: CASSDIRGFGDTQYF.

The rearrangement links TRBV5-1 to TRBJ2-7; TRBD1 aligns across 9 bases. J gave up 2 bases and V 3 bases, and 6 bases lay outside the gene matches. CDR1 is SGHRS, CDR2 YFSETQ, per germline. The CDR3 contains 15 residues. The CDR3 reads CASSWTTGGPYEQYF. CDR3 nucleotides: TGCGCCAGCAGCTGGACAACAGGGGGCCCCTACGAGCAGTACTTC.

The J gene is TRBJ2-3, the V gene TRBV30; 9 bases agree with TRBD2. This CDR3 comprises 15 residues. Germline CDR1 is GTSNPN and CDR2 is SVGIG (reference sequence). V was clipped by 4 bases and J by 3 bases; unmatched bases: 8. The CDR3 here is CAWILAGSLTDTQYF. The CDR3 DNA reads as TGTGCCTGGATTCTAGCGGGGAGTTTGACAGATACGCAGTATTTT.

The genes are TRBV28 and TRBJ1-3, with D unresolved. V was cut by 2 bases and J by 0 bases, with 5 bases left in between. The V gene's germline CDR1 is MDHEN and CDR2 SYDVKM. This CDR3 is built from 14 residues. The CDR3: CASSLDHSGNTIYF. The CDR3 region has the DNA TGTGCCAGCAGTTTAGACCACTCTGGAAACACCATATATTTT.

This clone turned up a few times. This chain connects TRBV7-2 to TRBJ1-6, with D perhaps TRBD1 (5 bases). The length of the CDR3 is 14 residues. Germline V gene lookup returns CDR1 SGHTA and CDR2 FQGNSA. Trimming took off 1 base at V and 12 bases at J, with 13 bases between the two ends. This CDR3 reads CASSLEGTGGPLHF. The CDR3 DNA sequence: TGTGCCAGCAGCTTAGAGGGGACCGGGGGACCCCTCCACTTT.

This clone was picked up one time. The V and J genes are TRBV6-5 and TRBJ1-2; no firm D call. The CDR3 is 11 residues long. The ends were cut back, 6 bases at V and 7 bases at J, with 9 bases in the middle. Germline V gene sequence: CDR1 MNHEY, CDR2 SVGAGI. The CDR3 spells CASRSPFGYTF. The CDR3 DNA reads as TGTGCCAGCAGATCCCCGTTTGGCTACACCTTC.

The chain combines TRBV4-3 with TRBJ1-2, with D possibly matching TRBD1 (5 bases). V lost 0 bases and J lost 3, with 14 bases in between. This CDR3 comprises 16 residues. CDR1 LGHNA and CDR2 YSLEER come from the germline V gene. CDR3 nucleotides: TGCGCCAGCAGCCAAGATCATCGGGGCGCGGACTATGGCTACACCTTC. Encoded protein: CASSQDHRGADYGYTF.

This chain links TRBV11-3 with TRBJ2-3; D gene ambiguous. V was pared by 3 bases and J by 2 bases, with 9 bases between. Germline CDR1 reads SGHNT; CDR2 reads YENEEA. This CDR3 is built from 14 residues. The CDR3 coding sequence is TGTGCCAGCAGCTTCCCCCCCAACACAGATACGCAGTATTTT. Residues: CASSFPPNTDTQYF.

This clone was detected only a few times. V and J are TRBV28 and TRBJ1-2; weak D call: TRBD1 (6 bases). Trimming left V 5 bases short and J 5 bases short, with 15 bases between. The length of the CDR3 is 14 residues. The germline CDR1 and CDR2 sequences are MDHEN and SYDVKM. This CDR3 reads CASSDPRGLYGYTF. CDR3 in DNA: TGTGCCAGCAGTGACCCGAGGGGGTTATATGGCTACACCTTC.

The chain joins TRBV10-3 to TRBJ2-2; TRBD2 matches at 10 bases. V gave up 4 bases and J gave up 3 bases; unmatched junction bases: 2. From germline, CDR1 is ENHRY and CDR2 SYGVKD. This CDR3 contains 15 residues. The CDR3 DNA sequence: TGTGCCATCAGTGGGCTAGCGGGGGACACCGGGGAGCTGTTTTTT. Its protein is CAISGLAGDTGELFF.